The entry below describes one TCR beta chain. Its antigen is not known. Trimming cost V 2 bases and J 2 bases, with 13 bases left between them. This CDR3 spans 15 amino acids. These data originate in a study of OX40 agonist ivuxolimab in advanced cancers. Only in-frame clones appear in the TCRdb table, and some are missing; sequencing was by immunoSEQ multiplex PCR. Of around 60,000 clones detected, about 86% appear once; the ten largest clones hold 0.85% to 1%. The study, taken as a whole, reports: Some nonresponders also had low normalized T-cell clonal expansion.

The input for sequencing was CD4+ or CD8+ T cells sorted from blood, taken in a trial of the OX40 agonist ivuxolimab. The chain employs TRBV5-3 and TRBJ1-2, with a weak D call TRBD1 (6 bases). TRBV5-3 is an open reading frame whose function is uncertain. This receptor was identified in an adult with an advanced solid tumor such as melanoma, head and neck, liver or kidney cancer. The CDR3 protein is CARSLIQGTNYGYTF. DNA for the CDR3: TGTGCCAGAAGCTTAATACAGGGAACCAACTATGGCTACACCTTC.